This T cell receptor (beta chain) was sequenced for a study of OX40 agonist ivuxolimab in advanced cancers. Study-level background: Patients in dose escalation had liver, melanoma, kidney or head and neck cancers.

People who had autoimmune disease history or systemic immunosuppression were excluded. The protocol was immunoSEQ multiplex PCR, while the TCRdb copy is restricted to in-frame clones and leaves out a portion. The sample has over 15,000 clones, 76% seen once; the top ten hold approximately 46%. Germline CDR1 SGHKS, CDR2 YYEKEE (reference sequence). The length of the CDR3 is 13 residues. V was shortened by 6 bases and J by 6 bases, with 12 bases between the two germline ends. This receptor was obtained from an adult with an advanced solid tumor such as melanoma, head and neck, liver or kidney cancer. The chain combines TRBV5-5 with TRBJ2-2; no reliable D call. The sequencing used CD4+ or CD8+ T cells sorted from blood, collected in a trial of the OX40 agonist ivuxolimab. The CDR3 DNA reads as TGTGCCAGCACCCCGAGCAATTCCGGGGAGCTGTTTTTT. Translated, it gives CASTPSNSGELFF. Full variable domain (rest looked up from reference TRBV5-5 and TRBJ2-2): DAGVTQSPTHLIKTRGQQVTLRCSPISGHKSVSWYQQVLGQGPQFIFQYYEKEERGRGNFPDRFSARQFPNYSSELNVNALLLGDSALYLCASTPSNSGELFFGEGSRLTVL.